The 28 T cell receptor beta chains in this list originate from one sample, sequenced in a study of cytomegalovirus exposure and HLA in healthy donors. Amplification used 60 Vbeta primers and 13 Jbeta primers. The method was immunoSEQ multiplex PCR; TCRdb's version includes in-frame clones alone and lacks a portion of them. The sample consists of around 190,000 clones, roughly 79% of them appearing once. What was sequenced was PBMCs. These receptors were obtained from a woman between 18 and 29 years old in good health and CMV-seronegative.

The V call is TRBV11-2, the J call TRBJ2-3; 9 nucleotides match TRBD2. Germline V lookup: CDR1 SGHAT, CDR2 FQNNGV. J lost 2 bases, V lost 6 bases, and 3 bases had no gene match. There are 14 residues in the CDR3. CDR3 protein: CASSLAGLTDTQYF. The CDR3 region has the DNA TGTGCCAGCAGTCTAGCGGGGCTCACAGATACGCAGTATTTT.

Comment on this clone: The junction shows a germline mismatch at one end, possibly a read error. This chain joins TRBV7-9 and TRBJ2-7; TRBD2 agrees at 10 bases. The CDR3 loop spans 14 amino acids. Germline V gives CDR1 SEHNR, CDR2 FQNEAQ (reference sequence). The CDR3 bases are TGTTCCAGCAGCGTCCTAGCGGGGGCGGGCGAGCAGTACTTC. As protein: CSSSVLAGAGEQYF.

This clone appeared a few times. The CDR3 spells CASSQDIQGYGYTF. CDR3 nucleotide sequence: TGCGCCAGCAGCCAAGATATCCAGGGCTATGGCTACACCTTC. The rearrangement links TRBV4-3 to TRBJ1-2, with D tentatively TRBD1 (5 bases). The V end was cut by 0 bases, the J end by 4 bases, with 9 bases between. Germline CDR1 reads LGHNA; CDR2 reads YSLEER. The CDR3 has 14 amino acids.

The DNA for the CDR3 is TGTGCCAGTCTTTGGCTAGCGGAGCCCCGACAGTTCTTC. This gives the protein CASLWLAEPRQFF. The genes are TRBV6-1 and TRBJ2-1; 7 bases are shared with TRBD2. Germline lookup yields CDR1 MNHNS and CDR2 SASEGT. V lost 9 bases, J lost 13 bases, and 15 bases stayed unmatched. This CDR3 spans 13 amino acids.

CDR3: CASSLGQGEAGTQHF. The DNA for the CDR3 is TGTGCCAGCAGCCTGGGACAGGGTGAGGCAGGGACCCAGCATTTT. The chain couples TRBV7-8 to TRBJ1-5; 9 positions match TRBD1. Germline CDR1 reads SGHVS; CDR2 reads FQNEAQ. Trimming removed 5 bases from V and 11 bases from J; junction bases left unmatched: 13. This CDR3 has 15 residues.

CDR3 coding DNA: TGTGCCAGCTCACCCTTAGGGGGCGATCAGCCCCAGCATTTT. Translated, it gives CASSPLGGDQPQHF. The chain employs TRBV18 and TRBJ1-5; 7 nucleotides match TRBD1. Germline trimming cut 3 bases from V and 5 bases from J; bases unmatched to any gene: 4. This CDR3 contains 14 residues. CDR1 is KGHSH, CDR2 LQKENI, per germline. The whole variable domain, filled in from reference TRBV18 and TRBJ1-5, reads NAGVMQNPRHLVRRRGQEARLRCSPMKGHSHVYWYRQLPEEGLKFMVYLQKENIIDESGMPKERFSAEFPKEGPSILRIQQVVRGDSAAYFCASSPLGGDQPQHFGDGTRLSIL.

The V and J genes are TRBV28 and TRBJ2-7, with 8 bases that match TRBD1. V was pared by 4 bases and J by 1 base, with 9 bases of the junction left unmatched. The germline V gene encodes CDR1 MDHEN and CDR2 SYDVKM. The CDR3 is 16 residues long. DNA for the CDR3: TGTGCCAGCAGTTCTCCCGGGACAGGATATTCCTACGAGCAGTACTTC. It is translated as CASSSPGTGYSYEQYF.

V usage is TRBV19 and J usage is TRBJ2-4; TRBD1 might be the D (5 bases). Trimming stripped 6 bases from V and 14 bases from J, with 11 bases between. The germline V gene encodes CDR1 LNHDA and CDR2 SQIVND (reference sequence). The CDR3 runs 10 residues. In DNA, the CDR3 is TGTGCCAGTAGAGGGGCCCGAGAGTACTTC. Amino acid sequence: CASRGAREYF.

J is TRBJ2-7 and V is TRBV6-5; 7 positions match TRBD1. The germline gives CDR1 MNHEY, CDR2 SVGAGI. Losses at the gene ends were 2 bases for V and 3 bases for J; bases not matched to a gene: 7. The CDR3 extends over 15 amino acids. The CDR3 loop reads CASSYTGTASYEQYF. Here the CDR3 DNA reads TGTGCCAGCAGTTACACCGGGACAGCGAGCTACGAGCAGTACTTC.

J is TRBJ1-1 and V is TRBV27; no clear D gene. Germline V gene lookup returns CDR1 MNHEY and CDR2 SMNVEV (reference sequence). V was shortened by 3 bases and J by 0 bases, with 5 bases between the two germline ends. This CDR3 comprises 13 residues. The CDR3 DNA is TGTGCCAGCAGTTTCTCAGTGAACACTGAAGCTTTCTTT. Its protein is CASSFSVNTEAFF.

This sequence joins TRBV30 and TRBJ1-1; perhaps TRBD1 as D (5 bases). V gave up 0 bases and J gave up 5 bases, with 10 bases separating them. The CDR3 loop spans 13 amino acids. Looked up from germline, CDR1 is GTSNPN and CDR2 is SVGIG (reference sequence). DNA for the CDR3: TGTGCCTGGAGTGTATTTGGGGCAACTGAAGCTTTCTTT. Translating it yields CAWSVFGATEAFF.

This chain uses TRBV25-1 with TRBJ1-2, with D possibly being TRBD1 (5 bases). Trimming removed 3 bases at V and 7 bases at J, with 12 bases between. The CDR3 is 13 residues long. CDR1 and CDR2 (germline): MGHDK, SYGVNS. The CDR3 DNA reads TGTGCCAGCAGTGATTGGGTCGGGGGTGGCTACACCTTC. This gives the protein CASSDWVGGGYTF.

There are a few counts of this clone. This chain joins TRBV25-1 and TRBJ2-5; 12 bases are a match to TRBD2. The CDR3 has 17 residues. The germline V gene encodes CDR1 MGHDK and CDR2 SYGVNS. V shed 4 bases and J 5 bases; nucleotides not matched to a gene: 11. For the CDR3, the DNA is TGTGCCAGCAGTGCCACCCGGACTAGCGGGGTTGGCGAGACCCAGTACTTC. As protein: CASSATRTSGVGETQYF.

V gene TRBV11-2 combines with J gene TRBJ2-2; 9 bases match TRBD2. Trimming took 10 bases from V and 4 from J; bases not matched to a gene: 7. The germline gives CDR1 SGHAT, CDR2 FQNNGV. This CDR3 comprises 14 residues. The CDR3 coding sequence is TGTGCCATCCCGCTAGCGGGAATCACCGGGGAGCTGTTTTTT. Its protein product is CAIPLAGITGELFF.

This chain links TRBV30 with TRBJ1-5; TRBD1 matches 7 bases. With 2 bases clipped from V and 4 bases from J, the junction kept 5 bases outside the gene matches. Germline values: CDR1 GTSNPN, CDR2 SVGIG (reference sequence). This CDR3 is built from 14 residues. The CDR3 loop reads CAWSTGTDNQPQHF. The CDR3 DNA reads TGTGCCTGGAGTACTGGGACAGATAATCAGCCCCAGCATTTT.

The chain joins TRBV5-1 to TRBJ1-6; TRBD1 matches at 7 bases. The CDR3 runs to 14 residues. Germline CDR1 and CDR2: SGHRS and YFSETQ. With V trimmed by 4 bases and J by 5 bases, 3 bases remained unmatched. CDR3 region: CASSAGQNNSPLHF. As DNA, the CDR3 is TGCGCCAGCAGCGCGGGACAGAATAATTCACCCCTCCACTTT.

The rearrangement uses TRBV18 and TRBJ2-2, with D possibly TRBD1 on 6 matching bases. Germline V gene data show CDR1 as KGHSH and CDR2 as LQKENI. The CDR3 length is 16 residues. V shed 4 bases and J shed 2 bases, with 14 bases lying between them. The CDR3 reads CASSLQQGRNTGELFF. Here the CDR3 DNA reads TGTGCCAGCTCACTACAACAGGGTCGCAACACCGGGGAGCTGTTTTTT. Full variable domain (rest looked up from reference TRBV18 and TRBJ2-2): NAGVMQNPRHLVRRRGQEARLRCSPMKGHSHVYWYRQLPEEGLKFMVYLQKENIIDESGMPKERFSAEFPKEGPSILRIQQVVRGDSAAYFCASSLQQGRNTGELFFGEGSRLTVL.

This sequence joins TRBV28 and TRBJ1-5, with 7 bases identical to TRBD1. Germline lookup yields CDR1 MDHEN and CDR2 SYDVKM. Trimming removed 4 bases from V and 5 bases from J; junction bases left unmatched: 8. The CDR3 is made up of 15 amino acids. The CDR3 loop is CASSSKGTVDQPQHF. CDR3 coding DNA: TGTGCCAGCAGTTCAAAAGGGACAGTCGATCAGCCCCAGCATTTT. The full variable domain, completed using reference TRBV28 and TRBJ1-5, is DVKVTQSSRYLVKRTGEKVFLECVQDMDHENMFWYRQDPGLGLRLIYFSYDVKMKEKGDIPEGYSVSREKKERFSLILESASTNQTSMYLCASSSKGTVDQPQHFGDGTRLSIL.

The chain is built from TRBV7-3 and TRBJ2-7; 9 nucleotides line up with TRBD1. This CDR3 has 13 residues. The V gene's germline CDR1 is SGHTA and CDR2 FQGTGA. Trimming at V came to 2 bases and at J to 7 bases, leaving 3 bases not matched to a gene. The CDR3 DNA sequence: TGTGCCAGCAGCTTATACAGGGGGCAGGAGCAGTACTTC. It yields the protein CASSLYRGQEQYF.

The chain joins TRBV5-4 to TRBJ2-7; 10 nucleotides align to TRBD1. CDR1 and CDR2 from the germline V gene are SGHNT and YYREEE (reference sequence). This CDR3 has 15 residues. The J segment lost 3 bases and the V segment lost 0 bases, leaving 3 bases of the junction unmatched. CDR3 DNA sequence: TGTGCCAGCAGCTTGGGGGACAGGGGTCTCTACGAGCAGTACTTC. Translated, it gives CASSLGDRGLYEQYF.

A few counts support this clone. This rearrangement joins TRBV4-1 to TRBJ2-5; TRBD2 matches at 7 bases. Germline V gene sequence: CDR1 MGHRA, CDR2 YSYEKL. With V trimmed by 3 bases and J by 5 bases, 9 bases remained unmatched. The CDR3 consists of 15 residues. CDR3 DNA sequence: TGCGCCAGCAGCCACTTGAGAGGGGAGGGGGAGACCCAGTACTTC. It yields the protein CASSHLRGEGETQYF.

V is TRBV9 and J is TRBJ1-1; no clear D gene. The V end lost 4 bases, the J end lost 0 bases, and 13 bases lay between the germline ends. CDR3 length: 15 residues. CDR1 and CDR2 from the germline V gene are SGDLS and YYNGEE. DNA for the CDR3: TGTGCCAGCAGCCCCACCAACGAGATGAACACTGAAGCTTTCTTT. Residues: CASSPTNEMNTEAFF.

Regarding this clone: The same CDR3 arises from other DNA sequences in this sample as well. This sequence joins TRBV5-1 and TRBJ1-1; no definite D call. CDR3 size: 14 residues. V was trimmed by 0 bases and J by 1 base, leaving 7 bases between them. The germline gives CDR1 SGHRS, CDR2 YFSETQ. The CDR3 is CASSLAGRNTEAFF. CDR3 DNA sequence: TGCGCCAGCAGCTTGGCCGGGAGGAACACTGAAGCTTTCTTT.

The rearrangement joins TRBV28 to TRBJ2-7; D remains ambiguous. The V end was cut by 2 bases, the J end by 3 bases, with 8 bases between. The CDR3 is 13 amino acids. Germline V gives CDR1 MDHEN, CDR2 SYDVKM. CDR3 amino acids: CASSLLQDYEQYF. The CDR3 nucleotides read TGTGCCAGCAGTTTACTCCAGGACTACGAGCAGTACTTC.

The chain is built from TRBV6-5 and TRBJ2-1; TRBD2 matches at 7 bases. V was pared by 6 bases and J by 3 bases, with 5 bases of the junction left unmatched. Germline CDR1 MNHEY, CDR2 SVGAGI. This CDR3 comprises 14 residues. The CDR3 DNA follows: TGTGCCAGCAGCCCCAGCGGGAACTACAATGAGCAGTTCTTC. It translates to CASSPSGNYNEQFF.

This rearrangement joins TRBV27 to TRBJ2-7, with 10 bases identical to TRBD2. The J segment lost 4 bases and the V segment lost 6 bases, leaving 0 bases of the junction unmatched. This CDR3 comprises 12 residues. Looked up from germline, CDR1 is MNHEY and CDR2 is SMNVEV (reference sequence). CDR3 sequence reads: CASRGLAYEQYF. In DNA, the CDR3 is TGTGCCAGCAGGGGACTAGCGTACGAGCAGTACTTC.

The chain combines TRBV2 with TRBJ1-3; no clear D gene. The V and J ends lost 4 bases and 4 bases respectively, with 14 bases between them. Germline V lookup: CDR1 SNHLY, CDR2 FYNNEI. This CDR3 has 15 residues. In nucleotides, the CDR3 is TGTGCCAGCAGTGTCGGCGCGGGTGACGGAAACACCATATATTTT. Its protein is CASSVGAGDGNTIYF. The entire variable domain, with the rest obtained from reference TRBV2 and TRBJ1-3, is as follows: EPEVTQTPSHQVTQMGQEVILRCVPISNHLYFYWYRQILGQKVEFLVSFYNNEISEKSEIFDDQFSVERPDGSNFTLKIRSTKLEDSAMYFCASSVGAGDGNTIYFGEGSWLTVV.

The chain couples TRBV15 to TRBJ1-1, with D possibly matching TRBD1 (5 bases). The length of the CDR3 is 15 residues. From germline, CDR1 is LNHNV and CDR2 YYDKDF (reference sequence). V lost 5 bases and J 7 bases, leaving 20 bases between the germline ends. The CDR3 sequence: CATSPRQGGFFEAFF. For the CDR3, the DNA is TGTGCCACCAGCCCCCGGCAGGGCGGATTTTTTGAAGCTTTCTTT.